This TCR beta chain was identified in a study of T cell responses to AZD1222 COVID-19 vaccine. The method was immunoSEQ multiplex PCR; TCRdb's version includes in-frame clones alone and lacks a portion of them. This sample carries about 130,000 clones, roughly 92% of them seen once, and the ten largest clones take 0.9% to 1.4%. V lost 9 bases and J 4 bases, leaving 13 bases between the germline ends. This CDR3 is 13 amino acids long. The receptor comes from an adult who received the AZD1222 COVID-19 vaccine. The sample here was peripheral blood, taken 28 days after the second AZD1222 dose. The J gene is TRBJ2-1, the V gene TRBV12-3 or TRBV12-4; a possible D gene is TRBD1 (5 bases). The CDR3 region is CASFRVGYNEQFF. In DNA, the CDR3 is TGTGCCAGTTTCAGGGTAGGGTACAATGAGCAGTTCTTC.